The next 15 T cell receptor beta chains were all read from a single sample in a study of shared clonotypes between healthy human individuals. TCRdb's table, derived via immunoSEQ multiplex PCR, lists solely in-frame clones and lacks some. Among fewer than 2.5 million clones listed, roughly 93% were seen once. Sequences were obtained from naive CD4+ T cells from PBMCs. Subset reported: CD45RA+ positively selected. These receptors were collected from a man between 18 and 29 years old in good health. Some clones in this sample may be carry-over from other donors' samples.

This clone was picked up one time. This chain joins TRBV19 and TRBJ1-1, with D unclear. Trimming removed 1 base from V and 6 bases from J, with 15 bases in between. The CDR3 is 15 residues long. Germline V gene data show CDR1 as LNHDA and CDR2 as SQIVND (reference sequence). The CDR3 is CASSIVAVTTAEAFF. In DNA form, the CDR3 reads TGTGCCAGTAGTATAGTGGCAGTAACAACGGCTGAAGCTTTCTTT.

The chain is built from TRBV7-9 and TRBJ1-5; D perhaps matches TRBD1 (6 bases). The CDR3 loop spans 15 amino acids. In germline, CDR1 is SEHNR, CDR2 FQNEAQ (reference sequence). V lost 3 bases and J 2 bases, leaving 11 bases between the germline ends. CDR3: CASSFGTHGNQPQHF. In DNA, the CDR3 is TGTGCCAGCAGCTTCGGGACACACGGCAATCAGCCCCAGCATTTT.

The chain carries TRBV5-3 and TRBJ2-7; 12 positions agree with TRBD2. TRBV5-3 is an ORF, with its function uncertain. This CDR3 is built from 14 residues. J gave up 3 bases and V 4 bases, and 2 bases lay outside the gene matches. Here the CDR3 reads CARSLAGGGYEQYF. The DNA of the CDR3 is TGTGCCAGAAGCCTAGCGGGAGGGGGCTACGAGCAGTACTTC.

DNA for the CDR3: TGCGCCAGCAGCTTGTCTCCTCCCTCACATACAAATGAGCAGTTCTTC. It yields the protein CASSLSPPSHTNEQFF. V usage is TRBV5-1 and J usage is TRBJ2-1; D gene uncertain. CDR3 length: 16 amino acids. Germline CDR1 reads SGHRS; CDR2 reads YFSETQ. V was cut by 1 base and J by 7 bases, with 18 bases left in between.

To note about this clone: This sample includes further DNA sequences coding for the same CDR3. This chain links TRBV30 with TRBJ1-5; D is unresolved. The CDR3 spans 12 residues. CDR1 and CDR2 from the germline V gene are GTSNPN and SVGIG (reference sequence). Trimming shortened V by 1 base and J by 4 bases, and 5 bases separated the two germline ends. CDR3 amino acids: CAWSGGNQPQHF. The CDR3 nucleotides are TGTGCCTGGAGTGGGGGAAATCAGCCCCAGCATTTT.

The CDR3 spells CASSPSGAGGWETQYF. The CDR3 coding sequence is TGTGCCAGCAGCCCATCGGGGGCAGGGGGCTGGGAGACCCAGTACTTC. This rearrangement joins TRBV5-4 to TRBJ2-5; 8 nucleotides agree with TRBD1. The CDR3 is 16 residues long. V lost 4 bases and J lost 5; bases outside the gene matches: 13. Per germline, CDR1 SGHNT and CDR2 YYREEE (reference sequence).

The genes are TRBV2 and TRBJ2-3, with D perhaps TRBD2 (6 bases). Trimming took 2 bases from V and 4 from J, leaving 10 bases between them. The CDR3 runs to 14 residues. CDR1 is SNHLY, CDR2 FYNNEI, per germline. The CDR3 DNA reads TGTGCCAGCAGTGAACGAGGAGGGGCAGATACGCAGTATTTT. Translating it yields CASSERGGADTQYF.

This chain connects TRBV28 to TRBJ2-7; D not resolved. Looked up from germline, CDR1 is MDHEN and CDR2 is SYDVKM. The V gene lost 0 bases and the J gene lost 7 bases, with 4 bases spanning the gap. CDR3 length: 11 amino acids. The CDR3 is CASSLWEEQYF. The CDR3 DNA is TGTGCCAGCAGTTTATGGGAAGAGCAGTACTTC.

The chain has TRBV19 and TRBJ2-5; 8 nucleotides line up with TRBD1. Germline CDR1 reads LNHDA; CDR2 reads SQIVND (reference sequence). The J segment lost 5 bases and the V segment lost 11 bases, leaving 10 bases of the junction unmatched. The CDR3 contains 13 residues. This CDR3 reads CAGWTGFMETQYF. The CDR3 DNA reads TGTGCCGGATGGACAGGGTTTATGGAGACCCAGTACTTC.

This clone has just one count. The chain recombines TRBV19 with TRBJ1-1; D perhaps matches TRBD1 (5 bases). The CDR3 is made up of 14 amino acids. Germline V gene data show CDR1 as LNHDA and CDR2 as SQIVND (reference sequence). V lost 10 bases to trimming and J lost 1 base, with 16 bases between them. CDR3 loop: CATLRDGQNTEAFF. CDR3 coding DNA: TGTGCCACCCTGCGGGACGGCCAGAACACTGAAGCTTTCTTT.

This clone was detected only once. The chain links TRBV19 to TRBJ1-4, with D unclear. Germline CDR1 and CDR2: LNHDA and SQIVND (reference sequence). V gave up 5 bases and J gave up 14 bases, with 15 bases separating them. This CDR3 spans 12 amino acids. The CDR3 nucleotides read TGTGCCAGTAGTCCTCGACTCAGTTGGCTGTTTTTT. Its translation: CASSPRLSWLFF.

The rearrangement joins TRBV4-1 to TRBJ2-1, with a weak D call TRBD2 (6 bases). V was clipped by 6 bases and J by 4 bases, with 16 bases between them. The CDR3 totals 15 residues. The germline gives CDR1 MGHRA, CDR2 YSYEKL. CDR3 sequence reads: CASSPATSRYNEQFF. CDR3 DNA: TGCGCCAGCAGTCCCGCGACTAGTCGTTACAATGAGCAGTTCTTC.

The CDR3 here is CASSTALDGYTEAFF. CDR3 sequence (DNA): TGTGCCAGCAGTACAGCCTTGGACGGCTACACTGAAGCTTTCTTT. The chain recombines TRBV27 with TRBJ1-1, with D unresolved. Germline lookup yields CDR1 MNHEY and CDR2 SMNVEV (reference sequence). The CDR3 runs to 15 residues. V was shortened by 5 bases and J by 3 bases, with 16 bases between the two germline ends.

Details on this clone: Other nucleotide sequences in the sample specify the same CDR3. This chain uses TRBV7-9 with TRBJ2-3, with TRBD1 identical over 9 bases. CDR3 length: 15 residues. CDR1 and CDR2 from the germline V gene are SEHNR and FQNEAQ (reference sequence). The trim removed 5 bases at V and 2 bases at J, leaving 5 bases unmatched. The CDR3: CASSTGTGTTDTQYF. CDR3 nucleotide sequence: TGTGCCAGCAGCACCGGGACAGGGACCACAGATACGCAGTATTTT.

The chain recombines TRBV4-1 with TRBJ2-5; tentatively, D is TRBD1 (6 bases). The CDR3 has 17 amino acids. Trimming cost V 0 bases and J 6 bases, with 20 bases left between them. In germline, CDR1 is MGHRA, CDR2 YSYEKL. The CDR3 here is CASSQDVTTKGEKTQYF. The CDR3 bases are TGCGCCAGCAGCCAAGATGTGACGACGAAGGGGGAAAAGACCCAGTACTTC.